This T cell receptor beta chain originates from a study of T cell changes during pregnancy in multiple sclerosis. This CDR3 has 15 amino acids. The ends lost 5 bases at V and 5 bases at J; junction bases unmatched: 5. CDR1 is SGHAT and CDR2 is FQNNGV in the germline V gene. Measured with immunoSEQ multiplex PCR; TCRdb has only the in-frame clones, and not every one. Of 58,000 or so clones in the sample, 89% were seen once. The material sequenced was peripheral blood, taken after pregnancy. The TCR sequence derives from a female donor with multiple sclerosis, enrolled in a pregnancy study. V and J are TRBV11-2 and TRBJ2-7; the match to TRBD2 covers 14 bases. CDR3 nucleotide sequence: TGTGCCAGCAGCCGACTAGCGGGGGGGCAGAACGAGCAGTACTTC. This codes for CASSRLAGGQNEQYF.